The 8 T cell receptor beta chains in this list originate from one sample, sequenced in a study of shared clonotypes between healthy human individuals. Sequencing used immunoSEQ multiplex PCR; TCRdb keeps in-frame clones, though not all of them. Of about 960,000 clones in the sample, about three quarters were seen once. The sample taken for sequencing was memory CD4+ T cells sorted from blood. Subset defined: CD45RA-negative fraction. The receptor source for this set is a man in his late teens or twenties in good health.

This chain connects TRBV7-2 to TRBJ2-5; D might be TRBD2 (6 bases). The CDR3 covers 16 residues. The germline V gene encodes CDR1 SGHTA and CDR2 FQGNSA. The V end lost 6 bases, the J end lost 3 bases, and 20 bases lay between the germline ends. The chain's CDR3 is CASSKTWAGREETQYF. The CDR3 bases are TGTGCCAGCAGTAAAACTTGGGCGGGAAGGGAAGAGACCCAGTACTTC.

In the case of this clone: This likely reflects a read error, since a far larger clone is one base away. The chain is built from TRBV5-8 and TRBJ1-2; no clear D. The CDR3 length is 10 residues. CDR1 SGHTS and CDR2 YDEGEE come from the germline V gene. Trimming cost V 1 base and J 6 bases, with 1 base left between them. The CDR3 DNA sequence: TGTGCCAGCAGCTTGAATGGCTACACCTTC. Translation: CASSLNGYTF.

At least ten counts were recorded for this clone. CDR3 coding DNA: TGTGCCAGCAGTCAAGACGGGAGAAACGCCGAGCAGTACTTC. Its translation is CASSQDGRNAEQYF. The genes are TRBV5-4 and TRBJ2-7; D is possibly TRBD2 (6 bases). Trimming took 5 bases from V and 6 from J, leaving 18 bases between them. This CDR3 is 14 amino acids long. CDR1 is SGHNT and CDR2 is YYREEE in the germline V gene (reference sequence).

This clone was detected only a few times. The J gene is TRBJ2-1, the V gene TRBV19, with 7 bases identical to TRBD1. V lost 6 bases and J lost 7; bases outside the gene matches: 3. Germline V gene sequence: CDR1 LNHDA, CDR2 SQIVND (reference sequence). The CDR3 contains 12 residues. The CDR3 coding sequence is TGTGCCAGTAGGAGACAGGGAAATGAGCAGTTCTTC. Amino acids: CASRRQGNEQFF.

The gene calls are TRBV7-2 and TRBJ2-3, with 8 bases fitting TRBD1. With V trimmed by 3 bases and J by 2 bases, 1 base remained unmatched. The CDR3 is made up of 14 amino acids. CDR1 and CDR2 from the germline V gene are SGHTA and FQGNSA. The CDR3 protein is CASSLTGDTDTQYF. CDR3 sequence (DNA): TGTGCCAGCAGCTTGACAGGGGACACAGATACGCAGTATTTT.

For the CDR3, the DNA is TGTGCCAGCAGGGGGACAGGGGTCACCGGGGAGCTGTTTTTT. The encoded protein is CASRGTGVTGELFF. The J gene is TRBJ2-2, the V gene TRBV6-1; 10 bases are shared with TRBD1. This CDR3 contains 14 residues. The germline gives CDR1 MNHNS, CDR2 SASEGT. With 6 bases clipped from V and 4 bases from J, the junction kept 2 bases outside the gene matches.

CDR3: CASSLFSPGELFF. DNA for the CDR3: TGTGCCAGCAGCTTATTCTCCCCCGGGGAGCTGTTTTTT. The rearrangement joins TRBV7-9 to TRBJ2-2; D ambiguous. The V end was cut by 2 bases, the J end by 6 bases, with 7 bases between. In germline, CDR1 is SEHNR, CDR2 FQNEAQ (reference sequence). The CDR3 is 13 residues long.

J is TRBJ2-3 and V is TRBV5-4; 8 nucleotides align to TRBD2. Germline CDR1 and CDR2: SGHNT and YYREEE (reference sequence). V lost 0 bases and J lost 5; bases outside the gene matches: 2. There are 14 residues in the CDR3. The CDR3 spells CASSLGSGGDTQYF. The CDR3 DNA reads TGTGCCAGCAGCTTGGGAAGCGGGGGAGATACGCAGTATTTT.